Listed here are 7 T cell receptor beta chains from one sample, sequenced in a study of blood T cell repertoires in COVID-19. Some clones are missing from TCRdb's copy, which holds only in-frame ones; the method was immunoSEQ multiplex PCR. This table has approximately 310,000 clones, approximately 85% appearing once. The material sequenced was PBMCs or T cells enriched from blood (not recorded which). The origin of the receptors is a man aged 30-40 years who had recovered from COVID-19.

This chain links TRBV11-2 with TRBJ2-1; possible D gene TRBD2, 7 bases. Germline CDR1 SGHAT, CDR2 FQNNGV. The CDR3 is 15 residues long. Deletions cut 8 bases from V and 4 bases from J, with 18 bases between. CDR3 amino acids: CASLGGAIQYNEQFF. The DNA of the CDR3 is TGTGCCAGCCTAGGGGGGGCCATCCAGTACAATGAGCAGTTCTTC.

The chain carries TRBV7-9 and TRBJ2-7; possibly TRBD1 for D (5 bases). Germline-derived CDR1 and CDR2 are SEHNR and FQNEAQ (reference sequence). This CDR3 is 14 amino acids long. V lost 1 base to trimming and J lost 0 bases, with 7 bases between them. The CDR3 reads CASSLVQGSYEQYF. The CDR3 nucleotides are TGTGCCAGCAGCTTAGTTCAGGGCTCCTACGAGCAGTACTTC.

This chain connects TRBV19 to TRBJ2-2; D call uncertain. The CDR3 sequence is 15 residues long. V was clipped by 7 bases and J by 0 bases, with 12 bases between them. Germline V CDR1 and CDR2: LNHDA, SQIVND (reference sequence). CDR3 residues: CASTPRRANTGELFF. CDR3 in DNA: TGTGCCAGTACCCCTCGCCGCGCGAACACCGGGGAGCTGTTTTTT.

V usage is TRBV5-4 and J usage is TRBJ1-1; D ambiguous. CDR1 SGHNT and CDR2 YYREEE come from the germline V gene (reference sequence). Trimming shortened V by 2 bases and J by 1 base, and 12 bases separated the two germline ends. This CDR3 region has 15 residues. The CDR3 DNA reads as TGTGCCAGCAGCTTCGGGAGAACCGAGAACACTGAAGCTTTCTTT. It yields the protein CASSFGRTENTEAFF. The full variable domain, its missing parts supplied by reference TRBV5-4 and TRBJ1-1, is ETGVTQSPTHLIKTRGQQVTLRCSSQSGHNTVSWYQQALGQGPQFIFQYYREEENGRGNFPPRFSGLQFPNYSSELNVNALELDDSALYLCASSFGRTENTEAFFGQGTRLTVV.

The chain employs TRBV5-1 and TRBJ2-2; maybe TRBD2 (5 bases). CDR3 size: 13 residues. CDR1 SGHRS and CDR2 YFSETQ come from the germline V gene. The V end was cut by 4 bases, the J end by 4 bases, with 8 bases between. Here the CDR3 DNA reads TGCGCCAGCAGCCAGGAGGTCACCGGGGAGCTGTTTTTT. Translating it yields CASSQEVTGELFF.

V and J are TRBV10-3 and TRBJ2-2, with a possible D match to TRBD1 (6 bases). Germline loops: CDR1 ENHRY, CDR2 SYGVKD. This CDR3 is 14 amino acids long. With 11 bases removed from V and 1 base from J, the gap between germline ends came to 14 bases. The CDR3: CASRGSGNTGELFF. The CDR3 nucleotides are TGTGCCTCGAGGGGGTCAGGGAACACCGGGGAGCTGTTTTTT.

V usage is TRBV6-5 and J usage is TRBJ2-1; D perhaps matches TRBD1 (6 bases). From germline, CDR1 is MNHEY and CDR2 SVGAGI. Between the trimmed V and J ends, which lost 5 bases and 1 base, there was a span of 9 bases. The CDR3 length is 14 residues. The chain's CDR3 is CASSHRVSYNEQFF. CDR3 in DNA: TGTGCCAGCAGTCACAGGGTGTCCTACAATGAGCAGTTCTTC.